This T cell receptor (beta chain) was profiled in a study of blood T cells in healthy people across ages. PBMCs, at least 7 million per sample, were isolated. Study-wide results and caveats: Diversity figures derived from one million T cells were judged to underestimate the true value.

With a J-beta primer mix and a sample-barcoded 5' primer, a second PCR ran 7 to 11 cycles. Per sample, CDR3-containing paired-end reads numbered at least 3 million. From the 5' RACE reads, TCRdb called clonotypes with MiXCR, one entry per CDR3 protein. The sample includes about 1.8 million distinct CDR3 sequences, around 50% seen only once; the top ten take about 2.1%. This CDR3 has 17 residues. The V end was cut by 0 bases, the J end by 3 bases, with 17 bases between. The germline V gene encodes CDR1 MNHEY and CDR2 SVGEGT. To note about this clonotype: Its antigen is still unknown.

Material for sequencing was blood. The sequence derives from a woman aged 40 to 50 in good health. V gene TRBV6-2 or TRBV6-3 combines with J gene TRBJ1-2; no reliable D call. The CDR3 sequence is CASSYSIETPEDYGYTF. In DNA, the CDR3 is TGTGCCAGCAGTTACTCGATTGAGACACCCGAAGACTATGGCTACACCTTC.